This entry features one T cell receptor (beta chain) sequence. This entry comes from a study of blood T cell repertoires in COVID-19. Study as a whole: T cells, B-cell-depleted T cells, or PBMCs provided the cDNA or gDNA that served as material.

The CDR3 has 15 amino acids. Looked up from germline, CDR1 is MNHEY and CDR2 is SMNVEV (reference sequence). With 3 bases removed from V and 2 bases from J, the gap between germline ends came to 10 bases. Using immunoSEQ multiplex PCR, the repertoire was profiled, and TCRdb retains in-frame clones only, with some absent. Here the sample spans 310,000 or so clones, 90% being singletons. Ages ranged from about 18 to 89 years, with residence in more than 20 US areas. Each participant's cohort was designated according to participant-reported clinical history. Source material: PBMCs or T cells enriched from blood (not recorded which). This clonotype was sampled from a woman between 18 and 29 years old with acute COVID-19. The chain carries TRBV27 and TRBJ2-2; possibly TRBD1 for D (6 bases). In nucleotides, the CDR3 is TGTGCCAGCAGTTTCAGGGGTCCCAACACCGGGGAGCTGTTTTTT. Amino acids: CASSFRGPNTGELFF.